The 16 T cell receptor beta chains below were found in one sample sequenced in a study of CD8 T cells in ankylosing spondylitis. TCRdb re-analysed the 5' RACE reads in MiXCR, keeping a single row per CDR3 protein. The sample shows 250,000 to 300,000 distinct CDR3 sequences, 20% of them seen only once. The specimen sequenced was blood, either unsorted or a sorted T cell fraction (not recorded which). Source of these receptors: a male donor with ankylosing spondylitis or in good health (not recorded which).

This clonotype was recorded a few times. This rearrangement joins TRBV6-1 to TRBJ1-6; possible D gene TRBD1, 6 bases. The V end was cut by 10 bases, the J end by 7 bases, with 14 bases between. CDR3 length equals 13 residues. Looked up from germline, CDR1 is MNHNS and CDR2 is SASEGT. CDR3 region: CANGQLGNSPLHF. The DNA for the CDR3 is TGTGCCAACGGACAGTTGGGGAATTCACCCCTCCACTTT.

This chain links TRBV5-1 with TRBJ1-1; tentatively, D is TRBD1 (6 bases). CDR1 and CDR2 (germline): SGHRS, YFSETQ. CDR3 size: 16 residues. V lost 4 bases and J lost 2, with 18 bases in between. CDR3 residues: CASSESGAVRNTEAFF. CDR3 DNA: TGCGCCAGCAGCGAATCAGGGGCAGTCAGAAACACTGAAGCTTTCTTT.

The chain combines TRBV27 with TRBJ2-2, with D unresolved. Germline lookup yields CDR1 MNHEY and CDR2 SMNVEV (reference sequence). The CDR3 extends over 15 amino acids. V was trimmed by 5 bases and J by 1 base, leaving 11 bases between them. The CDR3 sequence: CASSKWPLNTGELFF. In DNA, the CDR3 is TGTGCCAGCAGTAAGTGGCCGCTGAACACCGGGGAGCTGTTTTTT.

This clonotype was seen a handful of times. V usage is TRBV3-1 and J usage is TRBJ2-1, with D unclear. The CDR3 is 12 residues long. The V end was cut by 2 bases, the J end by 11 bases, with 10 bases between. The germline V gene encodes CDR1 LGHDT and CDR2 YNNKEL (reference sequence). The CDR3 sequence: CASSQQARKQFF. The CDR3 coding sequence is TGTGCCAGCAGCCAACAAGCGAGGAAGCAGTTCTTC.

V and J are TRBV7-3 and TRBJ1-4; 7 nucleotides align to TRBD1. Germline V gene lookup returns CDR1 SGHTA and CDR2 FQGTGA. V was pared by 7 bases and J by 2 bases, with 4 bases of the junction left unmatched. The CDR3 runs to 14 residues. The CDR3 here is CASTAGGTNEKLFF. DNA of the CDR3: TGTGCCAGCACCGCAGGGGGGACTAATGAAAAACTGTTTTTT. The variable domain in full, completed from reference TRBV7-3 and TRBJ1-4, reads GAGVSQTPSNKVTEKGKYVELRCDPISGHTALYWYRQSLGQGPEFLIYFQGTGAADDSGLPNDRFFAVRPEGSVSTLKIQRTERGDSAVYLCASTAGGTNEKLFFGSGTQLSVL.

The chain links TRBV12-3 or TRBV12-4 to TRBJ2-1; D is ambiguous. V dropped 4 bases and J dropped 7 bases, with 11 bases sitting between them. This CDR3 is built from 13 residues. The CDR3 DNA reads TGTGCCAGCAGTTCGACGGCGGAGAATGAGCAGTTCTTC. Its translation is CASSSTAENEQFF.

This clonotype was counted a few times. This sequence joins TRBV20-1 and TRBJ2-1; the D is unclear. Between the trimmed V and J ends, which lost 2 bases and 4 bases, there was a span of 9 bases. The CDR3 sequence is 13 residues long. CDR1 DFQATT and CDR2 SNEGSKA come from the germline V gene (reference sequence). The CDR3 DNA follows: TGCAGTGCTAGAAATCTAGGTTACAATGAGCAGTTCTTC. It translates to CSARNLGYNEQFF.

V usage is TRBV29-1 and J usage is TRBJ2-3; 7 bases fit TRBD2. CDR3 length: 13 residues. The V gene end was trimmed by 4 bases and the J gene end by 1 base; junction bases not matched to a gene: 2. Per the germline V gene, CDR1 is SQVTM and CDR2 is ANQGSEA. CDR3: CSVVAGGTDTQYF. CDR3 DNA: TGCAGCGTTGTGGCGGGAGGCACAGATACGCAGTATTTT.

In this sample, this clonotype turned up many times. J is TRBJ2-5 and V is TRBV25-1; 10 bases are a match to TRBD2. CDR1 MGHDK and CDR2 SYGVNS come from the germline V gene. The CDR3 runs 14 residues. The V and J ends lost 4 bases and 4 bases, in that order; junction bases with no gene match: 3. Here the CDR3 reads CASSAGLARETQYF. The CDR3 nucleotides are TGTGCCAGCAGTGCGGGACTAGCGAGAGAGACCCAGTACTTC.

This clonotype came up many times. The chain links TRBV3-1 to TRBJ1-2; TRBD1 agrees at 9 bases. CDR3 length: 15 residues. Germline-derived CDR1 and CDR2 are LGHDT and YNNKEL (reference sequence). With V trimmed by 5 bases and J by 2 bases, 6 bases remained unmatched. This chain's CDR3 is CASSYLGQGNYGYTF. Written as DNA, the CDR3 is TGTGCCAGCAGCTACCTGGGACAGGGAAACTATGGCTACACCTTC.

There are a few counts of this clonotype. The J gene is TRBJ2-5, the V gene TRBV20-1, with 9 bases fitting TRBD2. Germline V gene sequence: CDR1 DFQATT, CDR2 SNEGSKA (reference sequence). This CDR3 has 16 amino acids. Trimming took 4 bases from V and 2 from J; bases not matched to a gene: 11. The chain's CDR3 is CSAMVPSGDRQETQYF. The CDR3, as DNA: TGCAGTGCTATGGTCCCTAGCGGGGACCGTCAAGAGACCCAGTACTTC.

The table lists this clonotype with a few counts. The chain links TRBV7-2 to TRBJ1-4; D is perhaps TRBD1 (5 bases). The ends were cut back, 4 bases at V and 7 bases at J, with 13 bases in the middle. The CDR3 has 14 amino acids. CDR1 and CDR2 (germline): SGHTA, FQGNSA. DNA of the CDR3: TGTGCCAGCAGCTACCGGGGAAGGGGTGAAAAACTGTTTTTT. It yields the protein CASSYRGRGEKLFF.

The sample holds a few counts of this clonotype. The rearrangement joins TRBV5-1 to TRBJ2-3; D gene unclear. Germline-derived CDR1 and CDR2 are SGHRS and YFSETQ. This CDR3 is built from 14 residues. V was shortened by 0 bases and J by 2 bases, with 7 bases between the two germline ends. CDR3 protein: CASSLVLPTDTQYF. The CDR3 coding sequence is TGCGCCAGCAGCTTGGTATTGCCCACAGATACGCAGTATTTT.

This clonotype was detected a few times. The rearrangement links TRBV20-1 to TRBJ2-1; TRBD2 agrees at 12 bases. From germline, CDR1 is DFQATT and CDR2 SNEGSKA (reference sequence). V gave up 6 bases and J gave up 6 bases; unmatched junction bases: 9. There are 15 residues in the CDR3. As DNA, the CDR3 is TGCAGTGCCGCCCTTCCTAGCGGGAGGGCCAATGAGCAGTTCTTC. It yields the protein CSAALPSGRANEQFF.

The chain couples TRBV9 to TRBJ2-5; no clear D gene. Between the trimmed V and J ends, which lost 0 bases and 4 bases, there was a span of 13 bases. CDR1 and CDR2 from the germline V gene are SGDLS and YYNGEE. The CDR3 totals 15 residues. CDR3 bases: TGTGCCAGCAGCGTAGGCCCTGTCACCGGAGAGACCCAGTACTTC. Translated, it gives CASSVGPVTGETQYF. The entire variable domain, with the rest obtained from reference TRBV9 and TRBJ2-5, is as follows: DSGVTQTPKHLITATGQRVTLRCSPRSGDLSVYWYQQSLDQGLQFLIQYYNGEERAKGNILERFSAQQFPDLHSELNLSSLELGDSALYFCASSVGPVTGETQYFGPGTRLLVL.

CDR3 coding DNA: TGTGCCAGCACCCCAGGGGACTCCTACAATGAGCAGTTCTTC. This codes for CASTPGDSYNEQFF. The rearrangement links TRBV21-1 to TRBJ2-1. TRBV21-1 is noted as a pseudogene. This CDR3 is 14 amino acids long.